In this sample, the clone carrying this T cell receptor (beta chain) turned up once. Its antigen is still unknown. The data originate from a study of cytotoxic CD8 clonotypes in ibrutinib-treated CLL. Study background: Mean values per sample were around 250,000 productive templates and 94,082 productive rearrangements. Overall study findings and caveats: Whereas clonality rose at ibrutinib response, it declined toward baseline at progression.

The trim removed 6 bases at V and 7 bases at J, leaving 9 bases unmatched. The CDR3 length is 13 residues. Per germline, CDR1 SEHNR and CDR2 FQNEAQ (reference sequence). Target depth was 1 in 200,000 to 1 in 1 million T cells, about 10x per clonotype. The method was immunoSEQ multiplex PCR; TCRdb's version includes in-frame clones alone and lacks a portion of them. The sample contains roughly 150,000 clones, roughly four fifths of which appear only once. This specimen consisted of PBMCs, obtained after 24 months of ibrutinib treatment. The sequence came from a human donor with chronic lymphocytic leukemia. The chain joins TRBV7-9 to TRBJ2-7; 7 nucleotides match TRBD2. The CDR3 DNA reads TGTGCCAGCAGTCACGAGCGGGGCGGGGAGCAGTACTTC. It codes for CASSHERGGEQYF.